Listed here are 10 T cell receptor beta chains from one sample, sequenced in a study of T cell clones after liver transplantation. Generated by immunoSEQ multiplex PCR, the TCRdb table keeps only in-frame clones and is missing some. The sample lists around 20,000 clones, about 87% occurring once. This specimen consisted of CD8+ T cells from blood, obtained before liver transplant. These receptors were collected from a human donor who received a liver transplant.

This chain joins TRBV19 and TRBJ1-4; D not resolved. Trimming left V 5 bases short and J 0 bases short, with 7 bases between. This CDR3 is 14 amino acids long. The V gene's germline CDR1 is LNHDA and CDR2 SQIVND (reference sequence). The CDR3 spells CASSFLATNEKLFF. The CDR3 DNA reads TGTGCCAGTAGTTTCCTTGCAACTAATGAAAAACTGTTTTTT.

The chain joins TRBV19 to TRBJ2-7, with D tentatively TRBD1 (6 bases). CDR3 length equals 13 residues. Germline V lookup: CDR1 LNHDA, CDR2 SQIVND (reference sequence). Between the trimmed V and J ends, which lost 5 bases and 9 bases, there was a span of 17 bases. CDR3 nucleotide sequence: TGTGCCAGTAGTTACACCCCGGGCAGGGGGCAGTACTTC. This encodes CASSYTPGRGQYF.

In this sample, this clone turned up a few times. This chain uses TRBV4-1 with TRBJ2-7; 11 nucleotides match TRBD1. Germline CDR1 is MGHRA and CDR2 is YSYEKL. The trim removed 3 bases at V and 2 bases at J, leaving 6 bases unmatched. The CDR3 is 16 amino acids. The CDR3 sequence is CASSHDPGQGAYEQYF. CDR3 nucleotides: TGCGCCAGCAGCCACGATCCGGGACAGGGGGCCTACGAGCAGTACTTC.

The V gene is TRBV4-3, the J gene TRBJ2-1, with D hard to call. The CDR3 has 14 amino acids. Germline values: CDR1 LGHNA, CDR2 YSLEER. Between the trimmed V and J ends, which lost 0 bases and 8 bases, there was a span of 11 bases. CDR3 sequence (DNA): TGCGCCAGCAGCCAAGATCTGTCTATTTATGAGCAGTTCTTC. Its translation is CASSQDLSIYEQFF.

The genes are TRBV19 and TRBJ1-5; D unclear. Germline-derived CDR1 and CDR2 are LNHDA and SQIVND (reference sequence). The CDR3 length is 13 residues. V was trimmed by 3 bases and J by 4 bases, leaving 7 bases between them. CDR3 region: CASSMGINQPQHF. Written as DNA, the CDR3 is TGTGCCAGTAGTATGGGCATTAATCAGCCCCAGCATTTT.

The chain is built from TRBV9 and TRBJ1-1; perhaps TRBD1 as D (6 bases). Between the trimmed V and J ends, which lost 5 bases and 7 bases, there was a span of 18 bases. Germline lookup yields CDR1 SGDLS and CDR2 YYNGEE. The CDR3 extends over 14 amino acids. CDR3 sequence: CASSPGTPHHEAFF. As DNA, the CDR3 is TGTGCCAGCAGTCCTGGGACACCGCACCATGAAGCTTTCTTT.

This clone occurred once. CDR3 in DNA: TGTGCCAGCACGGCTAGCGGGATGCCTTGGTTCTTC. It specifies CASTASGMPWFF. The rearrangement links TRBV27 to TRBJ2-1; TRBD2 matches at 9 bases. The germline V gene encodes CDR1 MNHEY and CDR2 SMNVEV (reference sequence). The J segment lost 15 bases and the V segment lost 7 bases, leaving 10 bases of the junction unmatched. This CDR3 spans 12 amino acids.

This chain connects TRBV19 to TRBJ2-1; 9 bases line up with TRBD1. The CDR3 totals 15 residues. V lost 5 bases, J lost 1 base, and 3 bases stayed unmatched. Per germline, CDR1 LNHDA and CDR2 SQIVND (reference sequence). The chain's CDR3 is CASSFGQGSYNEQFF. In DNA form, the CDR3 reads TGTGCCAGTAGTTTCGGACAGGGGTCCTACAATGAGCAGTTCTTC. Looking up the rest from reference TRBV19 and TRBJ2-1 gives the full variable domain: DGGITQSPKYLFRKEGQNVTLSCEQNLNHDAMYWYRQDPGQGLRLIYYSQIVNDFQKGDIAEGYSVSREKKESFPLTVTSAQKNPTAFYLCASSFGQGSYNEQFFGPGTRLTVL.

This clone was counted between two and nine times. This sequence joins TRBV7-9 and TRBJ1-1; D unclear. This CDR3 is built from 13 residues. CDR1 is SEHNR and CDR2 is FQNEAQ in the germline V gene (reference sequence). V was trimmed by 5 bases and J by 7 bases, leaving 14 bases between them. The CDR3 here is CASSPPAQLEAFF. Written as DNA, the CDR3 is TGTGCCAGCAGCCCCCCGGCCCAGCTTGAAGCTTTCTTT.

In this sample, this clone turned up once. V gene TRBV25-1 combines with J gene TRBJ2-1; D remains unclear. The CDR3 consists of 11 residues. V gave up 4 bases and J gave up 6 bases, with 4 bases separating them. CDR1 and CDR2 from the germline V gene are MGHDK and SYGVNS. The CDR3 loop reads CASSVGNEQFF. In nucleotides, the CDR3 is TGTGCCAGCAGTGTAGGCAATGAGCAGTTCTTC.